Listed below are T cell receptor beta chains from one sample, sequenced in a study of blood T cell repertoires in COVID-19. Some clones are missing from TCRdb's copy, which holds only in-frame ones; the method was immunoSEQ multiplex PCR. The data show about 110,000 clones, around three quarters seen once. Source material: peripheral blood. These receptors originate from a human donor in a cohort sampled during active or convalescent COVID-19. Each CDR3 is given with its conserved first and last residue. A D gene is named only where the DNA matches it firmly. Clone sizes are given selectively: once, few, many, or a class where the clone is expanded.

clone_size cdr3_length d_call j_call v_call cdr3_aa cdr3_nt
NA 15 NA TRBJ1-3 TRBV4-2 CASSRQVLSGNTIYF TGTGCCAGCAGCAGACAGGTGCTCTCTGGAAACACCATATATTTT
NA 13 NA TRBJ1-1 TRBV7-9 CASSLQWNTEAFF TGTGCCAGCAGCTTACAGTGGAACACTGAAGCTTTCTTT
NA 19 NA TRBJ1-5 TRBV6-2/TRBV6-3 CASSYSLGEDSYSNQPQHF TGTGCCAGCAGTTACTCGCTCGGGGAAGACTCTTATAGCAATCAGCCCCAGCATTTT
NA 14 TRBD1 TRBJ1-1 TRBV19 CASRQQGLNTEAFF TGTGCCAGTAGACAACAGGGGCTGAACACTGAAGCTTTCTTT
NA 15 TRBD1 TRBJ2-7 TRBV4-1 CASSHLLDRTGEQYF TGCGCCAGCAGCCACCTATTGGACAGGACTGGCGAGCAGTACTTC
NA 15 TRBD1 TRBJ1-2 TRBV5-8 CASSLTGGRDYGYTF TGTGCCAGCAGCTTGACAGGGGGGAGAGACTATGGCTACACCTTC
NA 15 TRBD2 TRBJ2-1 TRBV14 CASSQDSGGYWEQFF TGTGCCAGCAGCCAAGATTCGGGAGGTTATTGGGAGCAGTTCTTC
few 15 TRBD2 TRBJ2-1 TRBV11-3 CASSLDGVAGNEQFF TGTGCCAGCAGCTTAGACGGGGTAGCGGGGAATGAGCAGTTCTTC
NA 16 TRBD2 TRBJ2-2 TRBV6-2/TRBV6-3 CASSPWGGGNTGELFF TGTGCCAGCAGCCCTTGGGGGGGTGGCAACACCGGGGAGCTGTTTTTT
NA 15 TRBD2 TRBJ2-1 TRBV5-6 CASSGAGASYNEQFF TGTGCCAGCAGTGGAGCGGGGGCCTCCTACAATGAGCAGTTCTTC
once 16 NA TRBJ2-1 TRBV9 CASSVVLRGSYNEQFF TGTGCCAGCAGCGTAGTTTTGCGGGGATCCTACAATGAGCAGTTCTTC
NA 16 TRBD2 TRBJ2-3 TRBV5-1 CASSLLAGGFTDTQYF TGCGCCAGCAGCTTGCTAGCGGGGGGCTTCACAGATACGCAGTATTTT
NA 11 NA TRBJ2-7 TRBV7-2 CASSRSYEQYF TGTGCCAGCAGCCGCTCCTACGAGCAGTACTTC
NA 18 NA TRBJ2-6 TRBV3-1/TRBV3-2 CASSQDSPLSSGANVLTF TGTGCCAGCAGCCAAGATTCACCACTGAGCTCTGGGGCCAACGTCCTGACTTTC
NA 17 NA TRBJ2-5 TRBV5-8 CASSLVLVADQQETQYF TGTGCCAGCAGCTTGGTCCTTGTAGCGGATCAACAAGAGACCCAGTACTTC
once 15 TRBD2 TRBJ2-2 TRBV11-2 CASSPPSGRDGELFF TGTGCCAGCAGCCCACCAAGCGGGAGGGACGGGGAGCTGTTTTTT
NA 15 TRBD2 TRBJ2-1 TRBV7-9 CASSRGTSGYNEQFF TGTGCCAGCAGCCGCGGGACTAGCGGCTACAATGAGCAGTTCTTC
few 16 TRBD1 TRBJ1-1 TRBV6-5 CASSSQAGGENTEAFF TGTGCCAGCAGTTCCCAGGCAGGGGGCGAAAACACTGAAGCTTTCTTT
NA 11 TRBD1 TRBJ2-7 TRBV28 CASSLGTDPYF TGTGCCAGCAGTTTAGGGACAGATCCGTACTTC
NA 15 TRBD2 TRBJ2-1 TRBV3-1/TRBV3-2 CASSPRGGRGNEQFF TGTGCCAGCAGCCCACGGGGGGGCCGAGGCAATGAGCAGTTCTTC
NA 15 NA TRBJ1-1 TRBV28 CASSLTSPGDTEAFF TGTGCCAGCAGTTTGACCTCCCCGGGGGACACTGAAGCTTTCTTT
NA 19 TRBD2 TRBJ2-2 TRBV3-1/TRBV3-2 CASSQETLAGGPVTGELFF TGTGCCAGCAGCCAAGAGACCCTAGCGGGGGGGCCTGTCACCGGGGAGCTGTTTTTT
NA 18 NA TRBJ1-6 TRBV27 CASRQRPGRSSYNSPLHF TGTGCCAGCCGACAAAGGCCAGGGCGAAGCTCCTATAATTCACCCCTCCACTTT
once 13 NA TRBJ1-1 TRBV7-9 CASSPSPNTEAFF TGTGCCAGCAGCCCCTCCCCGAACACTGAAGCTTTCTTT
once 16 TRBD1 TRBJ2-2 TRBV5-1 CASSSNRGLNTGELFF TGCGCCAGCAGCTCAAACAGGGGGCTTAACACCGGGGAGCTGTTTTTT
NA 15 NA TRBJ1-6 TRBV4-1 CASSQDEQGIIPLHF TGCGCCAGCAGCCAAGATGAGCAGGGTATTATCCCCCTCCACTTT
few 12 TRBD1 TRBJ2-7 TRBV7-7 CASSPYRGPLYF TGTGCCAGCAGCCCATACAGGGGCCCCCTGTACTTC
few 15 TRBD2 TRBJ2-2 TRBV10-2 CASRPAGVGTGELFF TGCGCCAGCAGACCAGCGGGAGTGGGGACCGGGGAGCTGTTTTTT
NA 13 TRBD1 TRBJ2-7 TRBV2 CASRKDRAYEQYF TGTGCCAGCAGGAAGGACAGGGCGTACGAGCAGTACTTC
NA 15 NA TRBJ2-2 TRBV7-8 CASSFTSWKAGELFF TGTGCCAGCAGCTTTACTAGCTGGAAGGCCGGGGAGCTGTTTTTT
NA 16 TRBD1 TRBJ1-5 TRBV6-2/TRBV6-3 CASSYSPRTGGQPQHF TGTGCCAGCAGTTACTCCCCCCGGACAGGGGGTCAGCCCCAGCATTTT
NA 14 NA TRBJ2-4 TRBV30 CAWSDRLAKNIQYF TGTGCCTGGAGTGACAGGCTAGCCAAAAACATTCAGTACTTC
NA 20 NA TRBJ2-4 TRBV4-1 CASSHPQTAQHSLAKNIQYF TGCGCCAGCAGCCACCCCCAGACAGCGCAGCACTCCTTAGCCAAAAACATTCAGTACTTC
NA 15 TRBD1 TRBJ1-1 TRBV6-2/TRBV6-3 CASSWGRGLGTEAFF TGTGCCAGCAGTTGGGGCAGGGGGCTCGGCACTGAAGCTTTCTTT
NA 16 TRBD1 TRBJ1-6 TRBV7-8 CASSLGGRGFNSPLHF TGTGCCAGCAGCTTAGGGGGCAGGGGGTTTAATTCACCCCTCCACTTT
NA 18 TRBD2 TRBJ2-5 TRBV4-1 CASSQAGLARKEGETQYF TGCGCCAGCAGCCAAGCGGGACTAGCGAGGAAGGAAGGAGAGACCCAGTACTTC
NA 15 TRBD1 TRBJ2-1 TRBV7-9 CASSLQGSPFNEQFF TGTGCCAGCAGTTTACAGGGGAGTCCGTTCAATGAGCAGTTCTTC
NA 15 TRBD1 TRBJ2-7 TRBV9 CASSAGTGTSYEQYF TGTGCCAGCAGCGCGGGGACAGGGACTTCTTACGAGCAGTACTTC
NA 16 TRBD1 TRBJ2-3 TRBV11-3 CASSSGTGYVEDTQYF TGTGCCAGCAGCTCGGGGACAGGGTACGTGGAAGATACGCAGTATTTT
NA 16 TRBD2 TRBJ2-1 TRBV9 CASSVQSGGRSVEQFF TGTGCCAGCAGCGTACAGAGCGGGGGGCGCTCGGTTGAGCAGTTCTTC
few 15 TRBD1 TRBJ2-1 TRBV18 CASSLSGTANNEQFF TGTGCCAGCTCACTTTCGGGGACAGCCAACAATGAGCAGTTCTTC
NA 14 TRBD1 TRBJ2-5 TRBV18 CASSRDRGGETQYF TGTGCCAGCTCACGCGACAGGGGGGGAGAGACCCAGTACTTC
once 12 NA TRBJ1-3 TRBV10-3 CASLSSGNTIYF TGTGCCTCCCTAAGCTCTGGAAACACCATATATTTT
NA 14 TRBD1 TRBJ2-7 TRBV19 CASSKEGQFYEQYF TGTGCCAGTAGTAAAGAGGGACAGTTCTACGAGCAGTACTTC
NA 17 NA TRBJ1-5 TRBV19 CASSITRGAGSNQPQHF TGTGCCAGTAGTATAACCAGGGGAGCGGGGAGCAATCAGCCCCAGCATTTT
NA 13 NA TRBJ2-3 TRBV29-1 CSVVQVSKDTQYF TGCAGCGTTGTTCAGGTTTCCAAGGATACGCAGTATTTT
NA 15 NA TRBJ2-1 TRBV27 CASSFATSLSREQFF TGTGCCAGCAGTTTTGCGACTTCACTCTCGCGTGAGCAGTTCTTC
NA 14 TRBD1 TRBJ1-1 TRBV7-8 CASGPGQGNTEAFF TGTGCCAGCGGCCCGGGACAGGGCAACACTGAAGCTTTCTTT
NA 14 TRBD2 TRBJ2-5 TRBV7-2 CASSPSGGKETQYF TGTGCCAGCAGCCCTAGCGGGGGAAAAGAGACCCAGTACTTC
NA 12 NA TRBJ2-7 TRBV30 CAWSLIAGEQYF TGTGCCTGGAGTTTGATAGCTGGCGAGCAGTACTTC
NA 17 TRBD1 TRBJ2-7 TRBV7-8 CASSLGGRTGRSYEQYF TGTGCCAGCAGCTTAGGAGGAAGGACAGGGCGATCCTACGAGCAGTACTTC
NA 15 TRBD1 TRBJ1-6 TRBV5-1 CASRRDRGRDSPLHF TGCGCCAGCAGACGAGACAGGGGAAGGGATTCACCCCTCCACTTT
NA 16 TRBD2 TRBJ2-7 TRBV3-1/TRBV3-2 CASSQVYPSGPYEQYF TGTGCCAGCAGCCAAGTTTACCCTAGCGGCCCCTACGAGCAGTACTTC
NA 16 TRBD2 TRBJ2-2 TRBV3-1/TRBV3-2 CASSYGLAGLAGELFF TGTGCCAGCAGCTACGGACTAGCAGGTTTGGCCGGGGAGCTGTTTTTT
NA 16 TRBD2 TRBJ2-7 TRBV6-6 CASSYFTSGRAGEQYF TGTGCCAGCAGTTACTTCACTAGCGGGAGGGCGGGAGAGCAGTACTTC
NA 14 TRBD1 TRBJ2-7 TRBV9 CASSVGGQGYEQYF TGTGCCAGCAGCGTAGGGGGACAGGGTTACGAGCAGTACTTC
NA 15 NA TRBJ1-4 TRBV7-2 CASSLVAGLNEKLFF TGTGCCAGCAGCTTAGTGGCAGGGCTCAATGAAAAACTGTTTTTT
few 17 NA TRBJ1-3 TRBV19 CASNAMNRASSGNTIYF TGTGCCAGTAATGCTATGAACAGGGCGAGCTCTGGAAACACCATATATTTT
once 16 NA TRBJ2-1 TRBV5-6 CASSSPGLLRGNEQFF TGTGCCAGCAGTTCACCGGGACTGCTCCGGGGCAATGAGCAGTTCTTC
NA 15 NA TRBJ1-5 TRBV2 CATGRSGEFNQPQHF TGTGCCACCGGCCGCTCGGGGGAGTTCAATCAGCCCCAGCATTTT